These T cell receptor beta chains were read from a single sample in a study of T cells in localized non-small cell lung cancer. Sequenced by immunoSEQ multiplex PCR; TCRdb stores in-frame clones only, minus some. The sample consists of some 25,000 clones, about nine tenths of them appearing once. This sample comprised peripheral blood mononuclear cells, obtained before any cancer treatment. All receptors come from a woman aged 35 to 75 with stage III lung adenocarcinoma. Both conserved end residues are part of each CDR3.

TRBV2,TRBJ2-2,CASSEQNTGELFF
TRBV30,TRBJ1-5,CAWKGSNQPQHF
TRBV6-6,TRBJ2-7,CASSYSSVYEQYF
TRBV2,TRBJ2-5,CASSHRTNRQETQYF
TRBV27,TRBJ2-1,CASSLSGLGSYNEQFF
TRBV5-5,TRBJ1-2,CASSLGPTGSNYGYTF
TRBV7-8,TRBJ2-3,CASSFRGMRADTQYF
TRBV19,TRBJ1-1,CASREGMNTEAFF
TRBV5-6,TRBJ2-5,CASSLGGGKTQYF
TRBV2,TRBJ2-5,CASSGGTSTGQVRQYF
TRBV7-2,TRBJ2-7,CASSPAGTGLYEQYF
TRBV30,TRBJ1-6,CAWMDRGSNSPLHF
TRBV5-6,TRBJ2-1,CASSLGGTGGQQFF
TRBV6-1,TRBJ2-1,CASSEGLSPYNEQFF
TRBV7-2,TRBJ1-2,CASSLVGPSTAGYTF
TRBV27,TRBJ1-1,CASRLNSQSMNTEAFF
TRBV11-2,TRBJ2-3,CASSTSRSGGTQYF
TRBV5-6,TRBJ2-7,CASSLAPPGGSQYEQYF
TRBV6-4,TRBJ2-3,CASSEGASTDTQYF
TRBV7-9,TRBJ2-2,CASSLQGKNTGELFF
TRBV5-6,TRBJ2-5,CASSLSIWQETQYF
TRBV9,TRBJ1-2,CASSPGGGYGYTF
TRBV19,TRBJ2-4,CASSMGVGGQAKNIQYF
TRBV5-4,TRBJ2-1,CASSELAGGPREQFF
TRBV19,TRBJ2-5,CASSTRVGHRQETQYF
TRBV13,TRBJ1-3,CASSLTGNTIYF
TRBV10-3,TRBJ2-4,CATGGASKNIQYF